The subject of this entry is one TCR beta chain. The antigen remains unidentified. The data stem from a study of CD8+CD57+ T cells in acquired aplastic anemia. Across the study: Sorting CD4+ and CD8+ cells gave DNA averaging approximately 3 ug.

The V and J ends lost 6 bases and 2 bases respectively, with 8 bases between them. The CDR3 contains 13 residues. CDR1 is MGHDK and CDR2 is SYGVNS in the germline V gene. General study results and limits: The study identified under 30 CD8+ CDR3 sequences shared by patients and controls.

Genomic DNA, serving as template, underwent TCR beta VDJ and CDR3 profiling. TCRdb reanalysed the reads using MiXCR and keeps one entry per CDR3 protein. The table records 100,000 to 150,000 distinct CDR3 sequences, 48% of them present only once. Sequences were obtained from sorted CD4+, CD8+, or CD8+CD57+ T cells (not recorded which) from PBMCs. This chain links TRBV25-1 with TRBJ2-4; the D is unclear. This sequence was found in a human donor in good health, serving as a control. The CDR3 sequence: CASRSGTKNIQYF. As DNA, the CDR3 is TGTGCCAGCAGATCTGGGACCAAAAACATTCAGTACTTC.